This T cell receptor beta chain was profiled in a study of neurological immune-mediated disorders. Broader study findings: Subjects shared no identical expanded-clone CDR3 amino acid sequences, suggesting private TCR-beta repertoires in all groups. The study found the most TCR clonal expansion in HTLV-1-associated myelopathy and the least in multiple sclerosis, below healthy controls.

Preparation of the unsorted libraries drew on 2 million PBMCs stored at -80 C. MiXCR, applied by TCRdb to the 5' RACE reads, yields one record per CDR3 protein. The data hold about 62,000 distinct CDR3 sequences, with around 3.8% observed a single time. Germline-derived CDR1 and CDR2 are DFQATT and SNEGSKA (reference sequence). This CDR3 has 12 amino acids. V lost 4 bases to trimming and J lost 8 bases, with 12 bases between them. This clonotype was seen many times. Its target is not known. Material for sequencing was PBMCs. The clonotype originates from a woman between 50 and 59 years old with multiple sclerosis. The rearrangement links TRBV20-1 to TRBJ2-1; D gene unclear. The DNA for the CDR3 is TGCAGTGCTACTCACGGGCGCGATGAGCAGTTCTTC. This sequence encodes CSATHGRDEQFF.